This T cell receptor beta chain was profiled in a study of shared clonotypes between healthy human individuals. Free of recent acute infections or vaccinations, the donors were healthy HIV-negative adults. A word on this clone: The antigen is unknown.

Study-level points and caveats: Larger estimated richness was generally seen in naive subsets than in memory subsets.

The deep-level immunoSEQ assay was used. Assay used: immunoSEQ multiplex PCR; TCRdb lists only in-frame clones, some missing. The profile shows around 300,000 clones, around nine tenths of them singletons. Germline loops: CDR1 PRHDT, CDR2 FYEKMQ (reference sequence). CDR3 length: 14 amino acids. V shed 5 bases, J shed 3 bases, and the junction held 6 bases outside the gene matches. The sequencing input was memory CD8+ T cells sorted from blood. Subset here: CD45RO+ cells pooled with CCR7-negative TemRA cells. The TCR was taken from a man aged 18 to 29 in good health. The J gene is TRBJ2-7, the V gene TRBV13; 8 positions agree with TRBD1. DNA for the CDR3: TGTGCCAGCAGCCATGGGACAGGAGTCTACGAGCAGTACTTC. Translating gives CASSHGTGVYEQYF.